This T cell receptor (beta chain) was found in a study of post-analysis software for immune sequencing data. For this clonotype: What it binds is not known.

Germline V gene lookup returns CDR1 MNHEY and CDR2 SMNVEV (reference sequence). This CDR3 is 14 amino acids long. Trimming took 6 bases from V and 2 from J, leaving 13 bases between them. Study-wide findings and caveats: Multiple sclerosis patients had significantly lower normalized Chao1 diversity than controls. Samples sharing a preparation batch grouped tightly together when assessed by F measure.

Unique-molecular-identifier-tagged TCR beta cDNA libraries were used. TCRdb reanalysed the PCR reads using MiXCR and keeps one entry per CDR3 protein. The sample carries under 200,000 distinct CDR3 sequences, 36% recorded once. The sequenced sample was blood, obtained after autologous hematopoietic stem cell transplantation. The clonotype originates from a girl between 5 and 17 years old with multiple sclerosis. The chain links TRBV27 to TRBJ2-5, with a tentative D call TRBD2 (6 bases). This CDR3 reads CASSRGLLQETQYF. The CDR3 DNA is TGTGCCAGCAGCCGGGGACTCCTTCAAGAGACCCAGTACTTC.